These T cell receptor beta chains were read from a single sample in a study of human T cells and chemical hapten exposure. Via MiXCR, TCRdb re-called the RACE reads, giving one row per CDR3 protein. In the table there are about 190,000 distinct CDR3 sequences, roughly a quarter of which are singletons. Material: whole blood, obtained in connection with sensitization to the hapten diphenylcyclopropenone (DPC). Source of these receptors: a woman in her 40s with alopecia areata. Some clones in this sample may be carry-over from other donors' samples. The CDR3 runs from the conserved cysteine through the conserved F or W. The D gene is left open where the match is weak. Clone size is given for some rows only: seen once, a few or many times, or a class if the clone is expanded.

J	V	D	size	CDR3	DNA
TRBJ2-7	TRBV9	.	.	CASSVAAGAYEQYF	TGTGCCAGCAGCGTAGCTGCAGGGGCCTACGAGCAGTACTTC
TRBJ2-4	TRBV2	.	few	CASGYGPLDDIQYF	TGTGCCAGCGGTTACGGGCCCCTTGACGACATTCAGTACTTC
TRBJ1-2	TRBV29-1	.	few	CSVWGGNGYTF	TGCAGCGTGTGGGGAGGGAATGGCTACACCTTC
TRBJ2-7	TRBV5-5	.	few	CASSLAQLAHYEQYF	TGTGCCAGCAGCTTGGCCCAGTTGGCTCACTACGAGCAGTACTTC
TRBJ1-4	TRBV12-3/TRBV12-4	TRBD1	.	CASRAGTGGEKLFF	TGTGCCAGCAGAGCCGGGACAGGAGGCGAAAAACTGTTTTTT
TRBJ1-1	TRBV6-5	.	few	CASSLREVRNTEAFF	TGTGCCAGCAGTTTGAGGGAAGTTAGGAACACTGAAGCTTTCTTT
TRBJ1-3	TRBV28	TRBD1	.	CASSVLTGAGNTIYF	TGTGCCAGCAGTGTACTGACAGGGGCCGGCAACACCATATATTTT
TRBJ2-4	TRBV11-1	TRBD1	few	CASSLPGTGATIQYF	TGTGCCAGCAGCTTACCCGGGACAGGGGCCACCATTCAGTACTTC
TRBJ1-1	TRBV5-4	TRBD1	few	CASTEDRVDEAFF	TGTGCCAGCACCGAGGACAGGGTTGATGAAGCTTTCTTT
TRBJ1-4	TRBV20-1	.	few	CSARDRGEEKLFF	TGCAGTGCTAGAGACAGGGGTGAGGAAAAACTGTTTTTT
TRBJ2-3	TRBV27	.	.	CASSLSQVRGDTQYF	TGTGCCAGCAGTTTAAGTCAGGTCCGAGGAGATACGCAGTATTTT
TRBJ1-4	TRBV7-9	.	few	CASSRGQGGEKLFF	TGTGCCAGCAGCCGAGGTCAGGGCGGCGAAAAACTGTTTTTT
TRBJ2-2	TRBV20-1	TRBD2	.	CSAKMLAGVEAGELFF	TGCAGTGCTAAAATGCTAGCGGGAGTTGAAGCCGGGGAGCTGTTTTTT
TRBJ1-1	TRBV10-3	.	few	CAIVSGANTEAFF	TGTGCCATCGTCTCAGGGGCGAACACTGAAGCTTTCTTT
TRBJ2-5	TRBV7-2	.	.	CASSPDGRGQTQYF	TGTGCCAGCAGCCCCGACGGGCGCGGTCAGACCCAGTACTTC
TRBJ1-5	TRBV19	.	many	CASSIGSRSNQPQHF	TGTGCCAGTAGTATAGGGTCCAGGAGCAATCAGCCCCAGCATTTT
TRBJ1-1	TRBV20-1	.	.	CSAAPSGPRNTEAFF	TGCAGTGCTGCGCCATCGGGACCGAGGAACACTGAAGCTTTCTTT
TRBJ1-1	TRBV7-9	.	.	CASSQEGDTEAFF	TGTGCCAGCAGCCAGGAGGGGGACACTGAAGCTTTCTTT
TRBJ2-7	TRBV6-2/TRBV6-3	.	.	CASSPAAHEQYF	TGTGCCAGCAGTCCAGCGGCCCACGAGCAGTACTTC
TRBJ2-2	TRBV6-5	TRBD1	.	CASRLQGALGSGELFF	TGTGCCAGCAGATTACAGGGGGCGCTTGGATCCGGGGAGCTGTTTTTT
TRBJ1-1	TRBV12-3/TRBV12-4	.	few	CASTSRGATEAFF	TGTGCCAGCACCTCGAGGGGTGCCACTGAAGCTTTCTTT
TRBJ2-4	TRBV4-2	TRBD2	many	CASSQDSGSGTKNIQYF	TGTGCCAGCAGCCAAGATAGCGGGAGTGGAACCAAAAACATTCAGTACTTC
TRBJ2-3	TRBV7-9	.	few	CASEAGDHTDTQYF	TGTGCCAGTGAAGCTGGGGATCATACAGATACGCAGTATTTT
TRBJ2-7	TRBV28	.	few	CASRKPADSEQYF	TGTGCCAGCAGGAAACCCGCCGACTCCGAGCAGTACTTC